The 9 T cell receptor beta chains presented below share a single source sample, sequenced in a study of T cells in Graves' hyperthyroidism and ophthalmopathy. RNA transcripts gave rise to amplified TCR beta CDR3 regions. The TCR CDR3 was amplified in a first-round RT-PCR using the HTBI primer set. TCRdb recomputed calls from the multiplex PCR reads with MiXCR, one row per CDR3 protein. Found here are about 360,000 distinct CDR3 sequences, about 13% of them singletons; the top ten hold 9.2%. Sequenced: blood. The source of these receptors is a woman aged 18-30 years with Graves' hyperthyroidism.

This clonotype occurred many times. The genes are TRBV20-1 and TRBJ2-7; TRBD2 matches at 8 bases. Trimming cost V 3 bases and J 2 bases; bases outside gene matches: 3. Germline-derived CDR1 and CDR2 are DFQATT and SNEGSKA (reference sequence). The CDR3 consists of 13 residues. The CDR3 loop reads CSASSGSTYEQYF. CDR3 in DNA: TGCAGTGCTAGCAGCGGGAGCACCTACGAGCAGTACTTC.

This clonotype showed up just once. V usage is TRBV6-9 and J usage is TRBJ2-7; no definite D call. The CDR3 contains 13 residues. Trimming removed 3 bases from V and 0 bases from J, with 6 bases in between. Germline assignment: CDR1 MNHGY and CDR2 SVAAGI. The CDR3: CASSYDHSYEQYF. CDR3 nucleotides: TGTGCCAGCAGTTACGATCACTCCTACGAGCAGTACTTC.

In this sample, this clonotype turned up many times. This chain connects TRBV3-1 to TRBJ2-5; D remains unclear. V was cut by 1 base and J by 12 bases, with 21 bases left in between. The CDR3 covers 15 residues. Germline loops: CDR1 LGHDT, CDR2 YNNKEL (reference sequence). CDR3 sequence reads: CASSQGSADHPGEYF. In DNA, the CDR3 is TGTGCCAGCAGCCAAGGCAGCGCGGACCATCCCGGCGAGTACTTC.

The sample holds many counts of this clonotype. The J gene is TRBJ1-2, the V gene TRBV7-8, with a tentative D call TRBD1 (6 bases). Looked up from germline, CDR1 is SGHVS and CDR2 is FQNEAQ. This CDR3 comprises 14 residues. Trimming removed 1 base from V and 4 bases from J, with 10 bases in between. CDR3: CASSLEGGSYGYTF. The DNA of the CDR3 is TGTGCCAGCAGCTTAGAGGGGGGGAGCTATGGCTACACCTTC.

This chain uses TRBV9 with TRBJ2-2, with D perhaps TRBD2 (7 bases). CDR1 SGDLS and CDR2 YYNGEE come from the germline V gene. V was trimmed by 0 bases and J by 5 bases, leaving 14 bases between them. There are 16 residues in the CDR3. The CDR3 reads CASSVAGGLRTGELFF. The DNA of the CDR3 is TGTGCCAGCAGCGTAGCGGGGGGCTTGAGGACCGGGGAGCTGTTTTTT.

This clonotype was counted between two and nine times. The chain joins TRBV19 to TRBJ1-5, with TRBD1 matching over 9 bases. This CDR3 is built from 15 residues. The germline CDR1 and CDR2 sequences are LNHDA and SQIVND (reference sequence). The J segment lost 7 bases and the V segment lost 5 bases, leaving 9 bases of the junction unmatched. The CDR3: CASSSWDRVAQPQHF. CDR3 coding DNA: TGTGCCAGTAGTTCCTGGGACAGGGTAGCCCAGCCCCAGCATTTT.

This clonotype was seen at least ten times. The chain uses TRBV6-2 or TRBV6-3 and TRBJ2-3; D not certain. Per germline, CDR1 MNHEY and CDR2 SVGEGT. This CDR3 comprises 14 residues. V lost 5 bases, J lost 3 bases, and 12 bases lay in between. CDR3 sequence (DNA): TGTGCCAGCAGTCTACGTCCTGGGACAGATACGCAGTATTTT. Translation gives CASSLRPGTDTQYF.

This clonotype was seen ten or more times. This chain uses TRBV12-3 or TRBV12-4 with TRBJ2-1; perhaps TRBD2 as D (7 bases). The CDR3 contains 15 residues. The V end was cut by 5 bases, the J end by 10 bases, with 21 bases between. The chain's CDR3 is CASSPLAGPQGEQFF. The CDR3 DNA reads as TGTGCCAGCAGTCCCTTAGCGGGCCCCCAGGGGGAGCAGTTCTTC.

This clonotype was counted at least ten times. The V call is TRBV18, the J call TRBJ1-3; D possibly corresponds to TRBD1 (5 bases). CDR3 length: 14 residues. Germline CDR1 reads KGHSH; CDR2 reads LQKENI. Trimming cost V 4 bases and J 2 bases, with 9 bases left between them. For the CDR3, the DNA is TGTGCCAGCTCACGTCGCAGGGCTGGAAACACCATATATTTT. This translates into CASSRRRAGNTIYF.